This TCR beta chain was sequenced for a study of identical twins' blood T cells. In the study overall: Around 50 million reads came from 12 libraries, six alpha, six beta.

MiXCR, run by TCRdb on the 5' RACE reads, gives a single entry per CDR3 protein. The data contain roughly 380,000 distinct CDR3 sequences, roughly 30% of them singletons. Likely shared infections and vaccines: all three twin pairs were reared together. The table lists this clonotype with many counts. Its matching antigen is unknown. From germline, CDR1 is SQVTM and CDR2 ANQGSEA. This CDR3 is 12 amino acids long. The germline V and J ends were trimmed by 4 bases and 4 bases, with 7 bases remaining between them. Whole-study results and caveats: Environmental influences on twin similarity could not be excluded. Top TCRbeta clonotypes were shared more with twin than unrelated donors.

Material: PBMCs. The sequence derives from a woman aged 18-49 years in good health. The chain recombines TRBV29-1 with TRBJ2-2; D may be TRBD2 (5 bases). CDR3 amino acids: CSVGLATGELFF. DNA of the CDR3: TGCAGCGTTGGCCTAGCCACCGGGGAGCTGTTTTTT.